This TCR beta chain was sequenced during a study of T cell responses to AZD1222 COVID-19 vaccine (dated by TCRdb to the early 2020s). For the study in its entirety: TCR sequencing was performed for approximately 240 trial participants, of whom roughly 200 were given two doses of AZD1222 and approximately 25 were given two doses of MenACWY control vaccine. Trial participants were enrolled by age into subgroups of 18-55, 56-69 and 70-plus years, and around 150, 28 and 57 TCR-sequenced participants, respectively, were included in these subgroups. The paper as a whole reports these results and caveats: Spike-specific TCR breadth and depth rose significantly after two AZD1222 doses compared with day 0 and with MenACWY recipients. No day 14 peak-response samples were available, so repertoires were characterized only after the peak T cell response. Most participants were white British and females outnumbered males, and the authors suggested that clonal diversity may have been underestimated. Reportedly, close to half of the unique spike-specific TCRs recognized epitopes lying outside the regions that are mutated in the B.1.351 and B.1.1.7 variants. The vaccine-associated CD4 TCRs covered the entire spike protein, and the dominant responses fell in regions 160-218 and 743-854. In the small 56-69-year group, the increase in depth fell short of significance, most likely because of low power. Conclusions about previously exposed vaccinees are limited because only five to seven AZD1222 recipients were SARS-CoV-2 seropositive at baseline.

Turning to this clone: Its cognate antigen has yet to be identified. No base quality information exists; no much larger clone differs at one position.

The sample's time point label, decoded: baseline before first vaccination. Explained via the paper, the treatment or condition label denotes: meningococcal conjugate vaccine given as trial control. Samples from vaccinated people were obtained from the UK trials COV001 and COV002, which included a single-blind randomized controlled phase 2/3 trial of AZD1222 (ChAdOx1 nCoV-19) in healthy adults. Trial participant PBMC samples were collected at day 0 and day 28 after the second dose for TCRbeta chain sequencing. The CDR3 regions of human TCRbeta chains were subjected to immunosequencing. The paper's data handling went like this. Repertoire TCRs were matched against a reference library of SARS-CoV-2-specific TCRs generated with the MIRA antigen-specificity platform. Breadth meant the fraction of unique TCRs that were SARS-CoV-2-associated, whereas depth meant the fraction of total T cells that were SARS-CoV-2-associated. Using the MIRA data, each spike-specific TCR was assigned both to the spike region to which the TCR was reactive and to a CD4 or CD8 class. Log10-transformed breadth and depth values were compared by one-way ANOVA with Sidak's multiple comparisons tests. Drawn from immuneACCESS, this table holds only the in-frame rearrangements with V and J called that TCRdb kept. Clones are partly lost; checked studies trace under half to an unresolved V gene and leave the rest unexplained. That table furnishes V, J and clone size, whereas the DNA furnished D and trimming. The sample table contains approximately 110,000 clones; only one count was recorded for approximately 91% of them. 9.5% to 15% of the sample goes to the ten largest clones.

CDR1 and CDR2 were assigned from the germline V gene as SGHVS and FQNEAQ. V and J lose 0 bases and 8 bases, and a span of 11 bases separates them. The CDR3 spans 15 residues, from the cysteine through the phenylalanine. Only CDR3 DNA is held: 45 bases, read in frame from base 1. This receptor chain uses TRBV7-8 and TRBJ1-6; 5 matching bases give a weak D call of TRBD1. The TCR comes from an adult in good health. This specimen was peripheral blood, taken on day 0 of MenACWY control vaccination. The DNA is as follows: TGTGCCAGCAGCTTAGCGGGTACAGGTCATTCACCCCTCCACTTT. Translated, it gives CASSLAGTGHSPLHF.